This T cell receptor beta chain was recovered during a study of shared clonotypes between healthy human individuals. Whole-study findings and limits: Against clonotypes common to all four donors, non-shared ones had lower generation probabilities. Between a few donors, naive CD4 clonotypes were shared at a level of about 5%.

Replicate PCRs run on sorted subsets employed 200 ng DNA, roughly 30,000 T cell genomes. Only in-frame clones appear in the TCRdb table, and some are missing; sequencing was by immunoSEQ multiplex PCR. The sample includes 1,500,000 or so clones, about 98.5% seen only once; the top ten take approximately 0.4%. This clone was picked up one time. Its antigen is not identified. Everyone who donated was a Caucasian adult who lived in Nashville, Tennessee. V was clipped by 4 bases and J by 2 bases, with 7 bases between them. There are 12 residues in the CDR3. Germline V gene sequence: CDR1 SGHKS, CDR2 YYEKEE (reference sequence).

Source material: naive CD4+ T cells sorted from blood. Subset noted: CD45RA+ positively selected. J is TRBJ2-7 and V is TRBV5-5; D is uncertain. This receptor was taken from a young man in good health. This CDR3 is CASSRAAYEQYF. CDR3 sequence (DNA): TGTGCCAGCAGCCGCGCGGCCTACGAGCAGTACTTC.